This note documents a single T cell receptor (beta chain) sequence. A junction end diverges from the germline sequence, so it may reflect a read error. This record comes from a study of shared clonotypes between healthy human individuals. Background on the study: The donors, a couple of women and a few men, were aged 18 to 49.

Profiling relied on immunoSEQ multiplex PCR, and the TCRdb table lists in-frame clones only, not all of them. Of some 1.4 million clones detected, about 96% appear once; the ten largest clones hold 1% to 1.5%. The CDR3 length is 13 residues. Germline V gene data show CDR1 as SNHLY and CDR2 as FYNNEI. This TCR came from a man aged 30 to 45 in good health. Sequencing used naive CD4+ T cells sorted from blood. Subset meaning: CD45RA+ positively selected. The rearrangement links TRBV2 to TRBJ2-7; 7 nucleotides match TRBD1. As DNA, the CDR3 is TGTGCCAGCAGTGAAGCGGGGGACAGTTTGAGAAGCTTC. Its protein is CASSEAGDSLRSF.